This T cell receptor beta chain was found in a study of cytomegalovirus exposure and HLA in healthy donors. Study results and limitations: In a later analysis, most CMV-associated TCR beta chains appeared HLA-restricted. After further analysis at a later stage, 15,000 to 20,000 TCR beta sequences were associated with HLA alleles at 0.05 false discovery rate.

This clone appeared a single time. The antigen remains undetermined. The CDR3 runs to 16 residues. V shed 0 bases and J shed 7 bases, with 15 bases lying between them. Germline values: CDR1 SGHAT, CDR2 FQNNGV. PCR involved 60 Vbeta and 13 Jbeta primers. TCRdb's table, derived via immunoSEQ multiplex PCR, lists solely in-frame clones and lacks some. This table has around 110,000 clones, roughly 82% appearing once. The TCR sequence derives from a man aged 50-60 years in good health and CMV-seronegative. The sample consisted of PBMCs. The chain recombines TRBV11-2 with TRBJ1-4; D gene unclear. CDR3 DNA sequence: TGTGCCAGCAGCTTAGACCCCCCGGGAAGTGGTGAAAAACTGTTTTTT. Its protein is CASSLDPPGSGEKLFF.